The 19 T cell receptor beta chains listed next were all sequenced from one sample in a study of T cell responses to AZD1222 COVID-19 vaccine (dated by TCRdb to the early 2020s). The sample's time point label, in plain terms: baseline before first vaccination. The sample's treatment or condition label, decoded: meningococcal conjugate vaccine given as trial control. The receptor library was made with the immunoSEQ multiplex PCR assay. TCRdb holds this immuneACCESS table with in-frame rearrangements only. Some clones are missing; in checked studies, unresolved V genes explain under half, and the rest has no known cause. The sample table shows 120,000 to 150,000 clones, and 75% to 85% are seen once. Of the sample, roughly 4% is held by the ten largest clones. Sample: peripheral blood, taken on day 0 of MenACWY control vaccination. The receptors derive from an adult in good health.

As DNA, the CDR3 is TGTGCCAGCAGTCCCGGACAGGGAGGCGAAAAACTGTTTTTT. It encodes CASSPGQGGEKLFF. The rearrangement uses TRBV25-1 and TRBJ1-4, with 8 bases fitting TRBD1. Germline V gene data show CDR1 as MGHDK and CDR2 as SYGVNS. This CDR3 contains 14 residues. V was clipped by 5 bases and J by 8 bases; unmatched bases: 7.

The gene calls are TRBV5-1 and TRBJ2-5; tentatively, D is TRBD2 (7 bases). The V and J ends lost 5 bases and 2 bases respectively, with 16 bases between them. The germline CDR1 and CDR2 sequences are SGHRS and YFSETQ. The CDR3 extends over 15 amino acids. CDR3 loop: CASSRDGGAQETQYF. CDR3 DNA: TGCGCCAGCAGTCGTGATGGGGGGGCTCAAGAGACCCAGTACTTC.

This clone appeared a few times. This chain links TRBV6-5 with TRBJ1-1, with a weak D call TRBD1 (5 bases). The germline V gene has CDR1 MNHEY and CDR2 SVGAGI. Trimming shortened V by 8 bases and J by 7 bases, and 17 bases separated the two germline ends. CDR3 length: 13 residues. The CDR3 here is CASHDRRVDEAFF. CDR3 nucleotide sequence: TGTGCCAGCCACGACCGCAGGGTGGATGAAGCTTTCTTT.

This clone was counted only a few times. The genes are TRBV5-1 and TRBJ1-1; D remains ambiguous. Germline V gene sequence: CDR1 SGHRS, CDR2 YFSETQ. Trimming pared 0 bases from V and 6 bases from J, leaving 15 bases between. The CDR3 extends over 15 amino acids. The CDR3 DNA sequence: TGCGCCAGCAGCTTGGGGCCGGCTACTTCACCTGAAGCTTTCTTT. Amino acids: CASSLGPATSPEAFF. The whole variable domain, filled in from reference TRBV5-1 and TRBJ1-1, reads KAGVTQTPRYLIKTRGQQVTLSCSPISGHRSVSWYQQTPGQGLQFLFEYFSETQRNKGNFPGRFSGRQFSNSRSEMNVSTLELGDSALYLCASSLGPATSPEAFFGQGTRLTVV.

The chain combines TRBV18 with TRBJ2-5; weak D call: TRBD1 (6 bases). V lost 3 bases, J lost 2 bases, and 10 bases lay in between. The CDR3 consists of 14 residues. CDR1 and CDR2 (germline): KGHSH, LQKENI. CDR3 protein: CASSPGANQETQYF. CDR3 nucleotide sequence: TGTGCCAGCTCACCGGGGGCCAATCAAGAGACCCAGTACTTC.

The chain couples TRBV5-4 to TRBJ2-3; 7 nucleotides agree with TRBD2. V trimming: 3 bases; J trimming: 5 bases; junction bases outside the gene matches: 3. The CDR3 is 13 residues long. Germline V gives CDR1 SGHNT, CDR2 YYREEE (reference sequence). The CDR3 DNA sequence: TGTGCCAGCAGCTCCCGGGGGGAAGATACGCAGTATTTT. It encodes CASSSRGEDTQYF.

The chain is built from TRBV6-5 and TRBJ1-6; unclear D gene. V was pared by 4 bases and J by 7 bases, with 8 bases between. Germline CDR1 MNHEY, CDR2 SVGAGI. The CDR3 covers 13 residues. The CDR3 DNA sequence: TGTGCCAGCAGTTTGGTTAGAAATTCACCCCTCCACTTT. Its translation: CASSLVRNSPLHF.

About this clone itself: The same CDR3 also results from other DNA sequences found in this sample. V usage is TRBV5-4 and J usage is TRBJ2-1; TRBD1 is a possible D gene (6 bases). This CDR3 is built from 14 residues. Trimming took 0 bases from V and 6 from J, leaving 10 bases between them. From germline, CDR1 is SGHNT and CDR2 YYREEE (reference sequence). Written as DNA, the CDR3 is TGTGCCAGCAGCTTGGGAGGCAGGGGCAATGAGCAGTTCTTC. Protein product: CASSLGGRGNEQFF.

The rearrangement joins TRBV7-6 to TRBJ1-2; D is unresolved. CDR3 length equals 15 residues. V was trimmed by 1 base and J by 0 bases, leaving 9 bases between them. The germline gives CDR1 SGHVS, CDR2 FNYEAQ. CDR3 sequence: CASSLGQPSNYGYTF. In DNA, the CDR3 is TGTGCCAGCAGCTTAGGGCAGCCATCTAACTATGGCTACACCTTC.

In its sample, this clone was seen a few times. The V call is TRBV5-6, the J call TRBJ1-5, with 8 bases identical to TRBD1. J lost 7 bases, V lost 4 bases, and 4 bases had no gene match. The CDR3 length is 13 residues. Germline V lookup: CDR1 SGHDT, CDR2 YYEEEE. DNA of the CDR3: TGTGCCAGCAGCCTAGGACAGGGCCAGCCCCAGCATTTT. This sequence encodes CASSLGQGQPQHF. The full variable domain, in which reference TRBV5-6 and TRBJ1-5 provide the parts outside the CDR3, is DAGVTQSPTHLIKTRGQQVTLRCSPKSGHDTVSWYQQALGQGPQFIFQYYEEEERQRGNFPDRFSGHQFPNYSSELNVNALLLGDSALYLCASSLGQGQPQHFGDGTRLSIL.

V usage is TRBV11-2 and J usage is TRBJ1-2; D ambiguous. CDR1 is SGHAT, CDR2 FQNNGV, per germline. V gave up 0 bases and J gave up 2 bases, with 16 bases separating them. The CDR3 contains 17 residues. The CDR3 bases are TGTGCCAGCAGCTTAGATGGGTTTCGCCACCTAAACTATGGCTACACCTTC. Translating gives CASSLDGFRHLNYGYTF.

This rearrangement joins TRBV3-1 (or the pseudogene TRBV3-2) to TRBJ1-2; 9 positions match TRBD1. V was clipped by 5 bases and J by 4 bases; unmatched bases: 2. Germline V gene sequence: CDR1 LGHDT, CDR2 YNNKEL (reference sequence). This CDR3 contains 13 residues. CDR3 in amino acids: CASSKGQGYGYTF. The CDR3 DNA follows: TGTGCCAGCAGCAAGGGACAGGGCTATGGCTACACCTTC.

The rearrangement joins TRBV7-9 to TRBJ2-3; no clear D. Germline V gene sequence: CDR1 SEHNR, CDR2 FQNEAQ (reference sequence). The length of the CDR3 is 13 residues. The V end was cut by 0 bases, the J end by 10 bases, with 11 bases between. CDR3 coding DNA: TGTGCCAGCAGCTTAGCCCAGACTCCCGCGCAGTATTTT. This sequence encodes CASSLAQTPAQYF.

This chain joins TRBV7-8 and TRBJ2-2; the D is unclear. The germline V and J ends were trimmed by 5 bases and 8 bases, with 9 bases remaining between them. CDR1 SGHVS and CDR2 FQNEAQ come from the germline V gene. This CDR3 spans 12 amino acids. The CDR3 here is CASSHRMGELFF. The CDR3 DNA follows: TGTGCCAGCAGCCATAGGATGGGGGAGCTGTTTTTT.

The chain recombines TRBV5-6 with TRBJ1-2; D remains ambiguous. V gave up 6 bases and J gave up 8 bases, with 17 bases separating them. The CDR3 has 13 residues. Germline CDR1 and CDR2: SGHDT and YYEEEE. The CDR3: CASTHGPSGGYTF. The DNA of the CDR3 is TGTGCCAGCACTCATGGACCCTCGGGCGGCTACACCTTC.

The chain carries TRBV25-1 and TRBJ1-1; maybe TRBD1 (5 bases). Trimming cost V 2 bases and J 1 base, with 8 bases left between them. The CDR3 contains 14 residues. The V gene's germline CDR1 is MGHDK and CDR2 SYGVNS. The CDR3 reads CASSEGGKNTEAFF. DNA for the CDR3: TGTGCCAGCAGTGAAGGGGGAAAGAACACTGAAGCTTTCTTT.

The V call is TRBV3-1 (or the pseudogene TRBV3-2), the J call TRBJ1-2; D remains unclear. Looked up from germline, CDR1 is LGHDT and CDR2 is YNNKEL (reference sequence). The length of the CDR3 is 12 residues. Deletions cut 0 bases from V and 10 bases from J, with 9 bases between. The CDR3 loop reads CASSQEPRVYTF. The CDR3 DNA reads TGTGCCAGCAGCCAAGAGCCAAGGGTCTACACCTTC.

CDR3 loop: CASSFGTGQNQPQHF. CDR3 DNA: TGTGCCAGCAGCTTCGGGACAGGGCAGAATCAGCCCCAGCATTTT. The gene calls are TRBV7-9 and TRBJ1-5; 9 positions match TRBD1. The CDR3 runs 15 residues. CDR1 and CDR2 from the germline V gene are SEHNR and FQNEAQ (reference sequence). The V and J ends lost 3 bases and 4 bases, in that order; junction bases with no gene match: 4. Filled out from reference TRBV7-9 and TRBJ1-5, the complete variable domain reads DTGVSQNPRHKITKRGQNVTFRCDPISEHNRLYWYRQTLGQGPEFLTYFQNEAQLEKSRLLSDRFSAERPKGSFSTLEIQRTEQGDSAMYLCASSFGTGQNQPQHFGDGTRLSIL.

The chain carries TRBV19 and TRBJ2-3; 7 nucleotides align to TRBD2. From germline, CDR1 is LNHDA and CDR2 SQIVND (reference sequence). The J segment lost 1 base and the V segment lost 4 bases, leaving 8 bases of the junction unmatched. The CDR3 runs to 16 residues. The CDR3 coding sequence is TGTGCCAGTAGTAGGGGGGGGATGATCCGCACAGATACGCAGTATTTT. Translation: CASSRGGMIRTDTQYF.